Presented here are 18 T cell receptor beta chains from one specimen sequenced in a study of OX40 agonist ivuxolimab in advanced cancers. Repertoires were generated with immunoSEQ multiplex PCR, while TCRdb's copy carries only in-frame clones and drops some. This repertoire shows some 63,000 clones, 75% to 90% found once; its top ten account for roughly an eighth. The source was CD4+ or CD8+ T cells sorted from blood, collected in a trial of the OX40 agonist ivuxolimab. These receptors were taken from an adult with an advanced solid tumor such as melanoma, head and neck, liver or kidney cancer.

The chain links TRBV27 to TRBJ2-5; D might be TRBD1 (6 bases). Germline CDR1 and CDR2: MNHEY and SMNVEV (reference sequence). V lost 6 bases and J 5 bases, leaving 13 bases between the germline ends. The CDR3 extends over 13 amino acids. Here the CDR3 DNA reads TGTGCCAGCAGAACAGGGTCGCAGGAGACCCAGTACTTC. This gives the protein CASRTGSQETQYF.

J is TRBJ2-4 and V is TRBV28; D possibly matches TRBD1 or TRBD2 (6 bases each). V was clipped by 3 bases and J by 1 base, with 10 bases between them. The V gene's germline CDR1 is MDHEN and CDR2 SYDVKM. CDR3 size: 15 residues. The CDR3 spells CASSFRGPAKNIQYF. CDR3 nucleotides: TGTGCCAGCAGTTTTCGGGGGCCGGCCAAAAACATTCAGTACTTC.

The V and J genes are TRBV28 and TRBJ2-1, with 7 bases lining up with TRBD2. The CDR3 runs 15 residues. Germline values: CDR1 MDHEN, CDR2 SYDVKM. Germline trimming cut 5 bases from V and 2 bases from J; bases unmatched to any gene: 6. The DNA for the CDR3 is TGTGCCAGCAGTAAGACTAGCCCTGCCTACAATGAGCAGTTCTTC. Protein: CASSKTSPAYNEQFF.

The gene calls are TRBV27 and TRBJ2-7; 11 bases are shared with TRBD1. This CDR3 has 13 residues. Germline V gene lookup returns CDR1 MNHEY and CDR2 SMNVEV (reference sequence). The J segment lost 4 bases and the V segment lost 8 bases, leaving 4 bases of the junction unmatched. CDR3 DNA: TGTGCCAGCTCCGGGACAGGGGGATACGAGCAGTACTTC. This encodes CASSGTGGYEQYF.

CDR3: CASSGWDRGNQETQYF. In nucleotides, the CDR3 is TGTGCCAGCTCAGGGTGGGACAGGGGCAACCAAGAGACCCAGTACTTC. The rearrangement joins TRBV6-6 to TRBJ2-5, with 10 bases lining up with TRBD1. Unmatched junction bases numbered 9, after V lost 8 bases and J lost 0 bases. The CDR3 has 16 amino acids. CDR1 is MNHNY, CDR2 SVGAGI, per germline (reference sequence).

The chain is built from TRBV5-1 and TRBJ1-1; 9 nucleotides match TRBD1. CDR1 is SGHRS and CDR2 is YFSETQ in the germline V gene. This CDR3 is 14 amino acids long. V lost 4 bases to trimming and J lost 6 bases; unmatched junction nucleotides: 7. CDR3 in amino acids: CASSTGTGIAEAFF. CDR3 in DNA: TGCGCCAGCAGCACCGGGACAGGGATAGCTGAAGCTTTCTTT.

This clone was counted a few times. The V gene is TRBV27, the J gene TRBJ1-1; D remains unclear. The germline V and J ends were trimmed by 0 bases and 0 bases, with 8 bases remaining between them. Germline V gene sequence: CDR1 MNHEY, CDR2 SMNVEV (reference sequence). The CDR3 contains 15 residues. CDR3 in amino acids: CASSLSPVMNTEAFF. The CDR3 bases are TGTGCCAGCAGTTTATCCCCTGTAATGAACACTGAAGCTTTCTTT.

The CDR3 loop is CASSLGQGDNEQFF. The CDR3 bases are TGTGCCAGCAGCTTGGGGCAGGGAGACAATGAGCAGTTCTTC. The chain combines TRBV5-4 with TRBJ2-1; D tentatively reads TRBD1 or TRBD2 (5 bases each). The length of the CDR3 is 14 residues. Between the trimmed V and J ends, which lost 0 bases and 5 bases, there was a span of 9 bases. The germline gives CDR1 SGHNT, CDR2 YYREEE (reference sequence).

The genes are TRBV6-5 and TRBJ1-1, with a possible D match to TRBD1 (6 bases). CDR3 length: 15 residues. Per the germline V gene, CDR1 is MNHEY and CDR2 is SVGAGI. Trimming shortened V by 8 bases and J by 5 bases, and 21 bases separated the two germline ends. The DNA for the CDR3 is TGTGCCAGCTCGTCCCGAAGGGGGGCGAGGACTGAAGCTTTCTTT. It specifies CASSSRRGARTEAFF.

The CDR3, as DNA: TGCGCCAGCAGCCAGGGCGGTGTTTCCTACGAGCAGTACTTC. It is translated as CASSQGGVSYEQYF. The V gene is TRBV4-1, the J gene TRBJ2-7; D is unresolved. This CDR3 has 14 amino acids. Germline lookup yields CDR1 MGHRA and CDR2 YSYEKL. Trimming cost V 3 bases and J 1 base, with 10 bases left between them.

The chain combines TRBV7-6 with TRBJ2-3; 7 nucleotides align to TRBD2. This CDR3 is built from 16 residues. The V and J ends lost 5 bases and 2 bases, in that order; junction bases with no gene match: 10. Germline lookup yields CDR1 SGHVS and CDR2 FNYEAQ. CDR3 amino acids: CASSPGRGGSTDTQYF. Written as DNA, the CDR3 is TGTGCCAGCAGCCCAGGGAGGGGAGGGTCCACAGATACGCAGTATTTT.

CDR3 bases: TGTGCCAGCAGTTTATCCCAGGGGACCTATTACCAAGAGACCCAGTACTTC. Translated, it gives CASSLSQGTYYQETQYF. The V and J genes are TRBV27 and TRBJ2-5, with D perhaps TRBD1 (6 bases). The CDR3 is 17 amino acids. Germline V lookup: CDR1 MNHEY, CDR2 SMNVEV (reference sequence). Trimming took off 0 bases at V and 0 bases at J, with 14 bases between the two ends.

The CDR3 protein is CASSSRVGNIQYF. CDR3 nucleotides: TGTGCCAGCAGCTCCAGGGTAGGGAACATTCAGTACTTC. The chain carries TRBV5-6 and TRBJ2-4; the D gene is possibly TRBD1 (5 bases). V was pared by 3 bases and J by 7 bases, with 11 bases between. The CDR3 is 13 amino acids. Per germline, CDR1 SGHDT and CDR2 YYEEEE.

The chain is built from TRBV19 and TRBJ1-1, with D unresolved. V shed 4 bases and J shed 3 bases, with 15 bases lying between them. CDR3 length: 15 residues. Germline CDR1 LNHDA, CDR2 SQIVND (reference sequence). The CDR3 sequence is CASSTLPGGYTEAFF. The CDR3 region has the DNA TGTGCCAGTAGTACCCTTCCGGGAGGGTACACTGAAGCTTTCTTT.

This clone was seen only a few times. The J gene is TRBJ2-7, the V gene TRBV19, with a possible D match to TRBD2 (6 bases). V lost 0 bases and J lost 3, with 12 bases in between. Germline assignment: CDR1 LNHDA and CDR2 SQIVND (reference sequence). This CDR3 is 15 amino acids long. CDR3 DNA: TGTGCCAGTAGTATAGAAGGAGGGTACGTCTACGAGCAGTACTTC. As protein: CASSIEGGYVYEQYF.

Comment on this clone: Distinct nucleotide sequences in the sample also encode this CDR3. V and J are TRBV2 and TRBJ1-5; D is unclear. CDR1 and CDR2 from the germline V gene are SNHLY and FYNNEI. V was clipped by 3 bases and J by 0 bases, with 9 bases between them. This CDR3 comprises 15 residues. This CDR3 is CASSEYSYSNQPQHF. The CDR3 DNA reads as TGTGCCAGCAGTGAGTACAGTTATAGCAATCAGCCCCAGCATTTT.

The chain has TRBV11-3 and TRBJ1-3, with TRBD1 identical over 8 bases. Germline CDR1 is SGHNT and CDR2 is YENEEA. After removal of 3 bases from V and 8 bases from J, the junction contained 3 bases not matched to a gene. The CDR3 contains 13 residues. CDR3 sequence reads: CASSFDRGYTIYF. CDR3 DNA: TGTGCCAGCAGCTTCGACAGGGGCTACACCATATATTTT.

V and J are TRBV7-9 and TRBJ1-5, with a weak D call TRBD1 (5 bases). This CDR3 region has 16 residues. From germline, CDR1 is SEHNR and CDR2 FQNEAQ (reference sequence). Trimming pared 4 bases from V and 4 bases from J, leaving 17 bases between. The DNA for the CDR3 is TGTGCCAGCAGCTCCTTGGGACCCACAAGGAATCAGCCCCAGCATTTT. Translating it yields CASSSLGPTRNQPQHF. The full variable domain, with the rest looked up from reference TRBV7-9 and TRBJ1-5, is DTGVSQNPRHKITKRGQNVTFRCDPISEHNRLYWYRQTLGQGPEFLTYFQNEAQLEKSRLLSDRFSAERPKGSFSTLEIQRTEQGDSAMYLCASSSLGPTRNQPQHFGDGTRLSIL.